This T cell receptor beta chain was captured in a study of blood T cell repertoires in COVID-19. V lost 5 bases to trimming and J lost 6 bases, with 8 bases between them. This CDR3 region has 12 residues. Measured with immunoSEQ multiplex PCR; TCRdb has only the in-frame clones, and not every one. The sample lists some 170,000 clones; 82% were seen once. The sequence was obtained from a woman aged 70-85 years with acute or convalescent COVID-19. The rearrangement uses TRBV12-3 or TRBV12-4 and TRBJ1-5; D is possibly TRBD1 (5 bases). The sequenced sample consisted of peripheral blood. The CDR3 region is CASSPGRQPQHF. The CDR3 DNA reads TGTGCCAGCAGTCCAGGGCGTCAGCCCCAGCATTTT.